What follows are 19 T cell receptor beta chains derived from one specimen sequenced in a study of blood T cell repertoires in COVID-19 (TCRdb year 2020). Library prep was done by the immunoSEQ multiplex PCR assay. Not all clones reach the TCRdb copy of this immuneACCESS table, which keeps in-frame sequences only. Checked studies attribute under half of the gap to unresolved V genes and leave the rest unexplained. This sample is represented by 150,000 to 200,000 clones; over 70% of them were singletons. The top ten constitute about 7.2% of the sample. Sequencing was carried out using peripheral blood. These receptors were collected from a man between 60 and 75 years old with acute or convalescent COVID-19.

This chain connects TRBV7-9 to TRBJ2-7, with 8 bases identical to TRBD2. Germline CDR1 reads SEHNR; CDR2 reads FQNEAQ (reference sequence). CDR3 size: 15 residues. The ends lost 0 bases at V and 0 bases at J; junction bases unmatched: 1. The CDR3 DNA sequence: TGTGCCAGCAGCTTAGCGGGACTAGACTCCTACGAGCAGTACTTC. Protein sequence: CASSLAGLDSYEQYF.

The chain is built from TRBV27 and TRBJ2-3; 9 bases agree with TRBD2. The CDR3 totals 14 residues. J gave up 4 bases and V 3 bases, and 2 bases lay outside the gene matches. The germline V gene has CDR1 MNHEY and CDR2 SMNVEV (reference sequence). As DNA, the CDR3 is TGTGCCAGCAGTTTCCTAGCGGGATCAGATACGCAGTATTTT. This encodes CASSFLAGSDTQYF.

This chain connects TRBV5-1 to TRBJ2-7; 9 bases are shared with TRBD1. The trim removed 4 bases at V and 4 bases at J, leaving 9 bases unmatched. CDR3 length: 15 amino acids. CDR1 and CDR2 (germline): SGHRS, YFSETQ. The CDR3 reads CASSPGQGRRYEQYF. CDR3 sequence (DNA): TGCGCCAGCAGCCCCGGACAGGGGAGAAGGTACGAGCAGTACTTC.

V and J are TRBV15 and TRBJ2-7; the match to TRBD1 covers 7 bases. The CDR3 is 15 amino acids. The germline V gene has CDR1 LNHNV and CDR2 YYDKDF (reference sequence). Unmatched junction bases numbered 10, after V lost 2 bases and J lost 6 bases. CDR3 nucleotide sequence: TGTGCCACCAGCAGATCGAGACAGGGCCCTTTCGAGCAGTACTTC. This sequence encodes CATSRSRQGPFEQYF.

This sequence joins TRBV12-3 or TRBV12-4 and TRBJ2-3, with unresolved D. This CDR3 has 13 amino acids. Trimming stripped 5 bases from V and 2 bases from J, with 8 bases between. The CDR3 is CASSPPHTDTQYF. CDR3 nucleotides: TGTGCCAGCAGTCCACCACACACAGATACGCAGTATTTT.

The chain uses TRBV21-1 and TRBJ1-6; TRBD1 was called by the table and not checked on the DNA. TRBV21-1 is given as a pseudogene. The CDR3 extends over 18 amino acids. CDR3 residues: CASSKAGQGLPYNSPLHF. In DNA form, the CDR3 reads TGTGCCAGCAGCAAAGCGGGACAGGGTTTGCCCTATAATTCACCCCTCCACTTT.

This clone was counted a single time. The rearrangement joins TRBV5-1 to TRBJ1-5, with D possibly matching TRBD1 (6 bases). The CDR3 has 14 amino acids. Germline CDR1 and CDR2: SGHRS and YFSETQ. The V and J ends lost 4 bases and 5 bases respectively, with 13 bases between them. The CDR3 loop is CASSVDSPHQPQHF. CDR3 nucleotide sequence: TGCGCCAGCAGCGTGGACAGCCCTCATCAGCCCCAGCATTTT.

The V gene is TRBV5-6, the J gene TRBJ2-5; TRBD2 is a possible D gene (7 bases). The CDR3 consists of 17 residues. The germline V gene encodes CDR1 SGHDT and CDR2 YYEEEE. V was trimmed by 4 bases and J by 5 bases, leaving 24 bases between them. CDR3 residues: CASSPVRGRGARETQYF. CDR3 coding DNA: TGTGCCAGCAGCCCGGTCCGTGGTCGGGGGGCCCGGGAGACCCAGTACTTC.

This clone came up a few times. The V gene is TRBV7-9, the J gene TRBJ2-2, with a weak D call TRBD2 (6 bases). Germline V CDR1 and CDR2: SEHNR, FQNEAQ (reference sequence). This CDR3 region has 18 residues. Trimming cost V 2 bases and J 1 base, with 17 bases left between them. In nucleotides, the CDR3 is TGTGCCAGCAGCTTAACCATTCGACGGCGGGGGAACACCGGGGAGCTGTTTTTT. Translating it yields CASSLTIRRRGNTGELFF.

This clone has just one count. The chain couples TRBV12-3 or TRBV12-4 to TRBJ1-2, with a tentative D call TRBD1 (5 bases). V was shortened by 3 bases and J by 6 bases, with 11 bases between the two germline ends. The CDR3 runs 13 residues. The CDR3 reads CASSFWGGNGYTF. CDR3 DNA sequence: TGTGCCAGCAGTTTCTGGGGGGGGAATGGCTACACCTTC.

In its sample, this clone was seen a few times. The chain has TRBV24-1 and TRBJ2-3; 8 bases agree with TRBD2. The CDR3 is made up of 14 amino acids. The V gene end was trimmed by 6 bases and the J gene end by 4 bases; junction bases not matched to a gene: 5. Germline CDR1 KGHDR, CDR2 SFDVKD. DNA of the CDR3: TGTGCCACCAGTAGTGGACTAGCCTCAGATACGCAGTATTTT. Its translation: CATSSGLASDTQYF.

The V gene is TRBV12-3 or TRBV12-4, the J gene TRBJ1-5; D not resolved. Trimming left V 4 bases short and J 11 bases short, with 12 bases between. The CDR3 totals 12 residues. CDR3 residues: CASSWYGQAQHF. CDR3 nucleotides: TGTGCCAGCAGTTGGTATGGGCAGGCCCAGCATTTT.

V is TRBV28 and J is TRBJ1-3; a possible D gene is TRBD1 (6 bases). The CDR3 is made up of 18 amino acids. The germline gives CDR1 MDHEN, CDR2 SYDVKM. V was trimmed by 3 bases and J by 3 bases, leaving 21 bases between them. CDR3 sequence: CASSFPTGTPGNGNTIYF. Written as DNA, the CDR3 is TGTGCCAGCAGTTTCCCTACAGGGACCCCAGGGAATGGAAACACCATATATTTT.

Here the CDR3 DNA reads TGCGCCAGCAGCTTGGATATCCAGGGGGCTGGAAACACCATATATTTT. This translates into CASSLDIQGAGNTIYF. The chain has TRBV5-1 and TRBJ1-3, with 7 nucleotides matching TRBD1. CDR3 length: 16 residues. The germline CDR1 and CDR2 sequences are SGHRS and YFSETQ. Trimming cost V 0 bases and J 2 bases; bases outside gene matches: 5.

CDR3 region: CAISGGPTSTDTQYF. CDR3 nucleotide sequence: TGTGCCATCAGTGGGGGCCCAACTAGCACAGATACGCAGTATTTT. The rearrangement joins TRBV10-3 to TRBJ2-3, with a tentative D call TRBD1 (5 bases). V dropped 4 bases and J dropped 0 bases, with 11 bases sitting between them. Germline loops: CDR1 ENHRY, CDR2 SYGVKD. There are 15 residues in the CDR3.

The V call is TRBV18, the J call TRBJ2-7; possible D gene TRBD2, 5 bases. Germline V gene data show CDR1 as KGHSH and CDR2 as LQKENI. This CDR3 comprises 14 residues. Trimming took 2 bases from V and 2 from J, leaving 10 bases between them. The DNA for the CDR3 is TGTGCCAGCTCACCATCGGACGGGACCTACGAGCAGTACTTC. It yields the protein CASSPSDGTYEQYF.

CDR3 in amino acids: CSVEDRQGSGNYGYTF. CDR3 DNA sequence: TGCAGCGTTGAAGATCGGCAGGGGTCGGGTAACTATGGCTACACCTTC. V is TRBV29-1 and J is TRBJ1-2, with D perhaps TRBD1 (6 bases). Trimming shortened V by 0 bases and J by 1 base, and 15 bases separated the two germline ends. The germline CDR1 and CDR2 sequences are SQVTM and ANQGSEA. CDR3 length: 16 amino acids. Together with reference TRBV29-1 and TRBJ1-2, the CDR3 gives the full variable domain: SAVISQKPSRDICQRGTSLTIQCQVDSQVTMMFWYRQQPGQSLTLIATANQGSEATYESGFVIDKFPISRPNLTFSTLTVSNMSPEDSSIYLCSVEDRQGSGNYGYTFGSGTRLTVV.

This clone was seen just once. The rearrangement links TRBV27 to TRBJ2-1, with 13 positions matching TRBD2. V shed 10 bases and J 5 bases; nucleotides not matched to a gene: 5. From germline, CDR1 is MNHEY and CDR2 SMNVEV (reference sequence). The length of the CDR3 is 14 residues. The CDR3 DNA is TGTGCCATCGGGGGACTAGCGGGGAACAATGAGCAGTTCTTC. Translated, it gives CAIGGLAGNNEQFF.

Only a few counts were recorded for this clone. The chain combines TRBV6-2 or TRBV6-3 with TRBJ1-6, with TRBD1 matching over 7 bases. The CDR3 totals 13 residues. V gave up 2 bases and J gave up 10 bases; unmatched junction bases: 2. Germline CDR1 MNHEY, CDR2 SVGEGT. The CDR3 DNA follows: TGTGCCAGCAGTTACCCACAGGGGTCACCCCTCCACTTT. It specifies CASSYPQGSPLHF.